This TCR beta chain was identified in a study of blood T cell repertoires in COVID-19. The CDR3 sequence is 15 residues long. The germline gives CDR1 SGHRS, CDR2 YFSETQ. The V end was cut by 0 bases, the J end by 7 bases, with 11 bases between. Produced via immunoSEQ multiplex PCR; TCRdb's table is partial and in-frame only. The sample consists of around 220,000 clones, 70% to 85% of them appearing once. The receptor was derived from an elderly woman with active or convalescent COVID-19. The chain couples TRBV5-1 to TRBJ1-6; D gene uncertain. The sequencing sample was made of peripheral blood. Here the CDR3 reads CASSLGGSDNSPLHF. CDR3 DNA: TGCGCCAGCAGCTTGGGAGGATCCGACAATTCACCCCTCCACTTT.